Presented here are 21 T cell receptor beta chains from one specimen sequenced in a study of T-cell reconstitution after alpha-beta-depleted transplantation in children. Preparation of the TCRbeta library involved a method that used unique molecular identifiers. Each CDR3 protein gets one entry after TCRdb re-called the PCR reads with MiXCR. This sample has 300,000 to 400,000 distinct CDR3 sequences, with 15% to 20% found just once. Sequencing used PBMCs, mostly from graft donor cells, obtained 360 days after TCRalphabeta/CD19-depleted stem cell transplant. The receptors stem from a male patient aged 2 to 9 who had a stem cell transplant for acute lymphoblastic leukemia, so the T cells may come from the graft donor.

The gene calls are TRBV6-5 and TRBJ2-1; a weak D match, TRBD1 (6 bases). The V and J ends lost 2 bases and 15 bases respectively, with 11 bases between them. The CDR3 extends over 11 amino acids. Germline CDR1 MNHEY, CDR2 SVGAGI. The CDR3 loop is CASSYRTESFF. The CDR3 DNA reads TGTGCCAGCAGTTACCGGACAGAATCGTTCTTC.

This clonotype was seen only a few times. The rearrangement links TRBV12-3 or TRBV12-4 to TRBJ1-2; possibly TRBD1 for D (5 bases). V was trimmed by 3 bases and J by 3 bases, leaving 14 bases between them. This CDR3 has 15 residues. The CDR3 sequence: CASSFMGPTYYGYTF. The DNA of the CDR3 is TGTGCCAGCAGTTTTATGGGACCGACCTACTATGGCTACACCTTC.

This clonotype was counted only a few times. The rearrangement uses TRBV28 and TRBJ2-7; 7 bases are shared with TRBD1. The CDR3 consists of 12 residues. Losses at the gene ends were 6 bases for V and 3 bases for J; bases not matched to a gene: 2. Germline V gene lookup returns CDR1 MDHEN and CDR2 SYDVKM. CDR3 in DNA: TGTGCCAGCAGACAGGGGTTCTACGAGCAGTACTTC. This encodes CASRQGFYEQYF.

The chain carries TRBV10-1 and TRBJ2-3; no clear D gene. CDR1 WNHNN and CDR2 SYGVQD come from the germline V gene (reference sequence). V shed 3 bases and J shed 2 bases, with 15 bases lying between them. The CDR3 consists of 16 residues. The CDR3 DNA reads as TGCGCCAGCAGTGACCGCCGCGCGAGGCTCACAGATACGCAGTATTTT. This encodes CASSDRRARLTDTQYF.

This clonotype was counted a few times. CDR3 amino acids: CASSLVSGLPYNEQFF. CDR3 nucleotides: TGTGCCAGCAGCTTAGTTTCTGGACTACCGTACAATGAGCAGTTCTTC. The chain recombines TRBV7-8 with TRBJ2-1; weak D call: TRBD2 (6 bases). Germline CDR1 reads SGHVS; CDR2 reads FQNEAQ. The CDR3 consists of 16 residues. Trimming shortened V by 1 base and J by 4 bases, and 14 bases separated the two germline ends.

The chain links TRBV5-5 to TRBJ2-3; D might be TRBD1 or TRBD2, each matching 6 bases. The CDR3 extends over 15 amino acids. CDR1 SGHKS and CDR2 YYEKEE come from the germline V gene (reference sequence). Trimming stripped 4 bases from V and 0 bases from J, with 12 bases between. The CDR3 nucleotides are TGTGCCAGCAGCGGCGGGACACGTAGCACAGATACGCAGTATTTT. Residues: CASSGGTRSTDTQYF.

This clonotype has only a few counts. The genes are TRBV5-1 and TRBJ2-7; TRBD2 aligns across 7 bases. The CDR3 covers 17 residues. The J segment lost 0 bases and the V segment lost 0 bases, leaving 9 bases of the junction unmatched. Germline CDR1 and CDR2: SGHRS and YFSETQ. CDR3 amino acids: CASSLEASGSSSYEQYF. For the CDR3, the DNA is TGCGCCAGCAGCTTGGAAGCTAGCGGTTCCAGCTCCTACGAGCAGTACTTC.

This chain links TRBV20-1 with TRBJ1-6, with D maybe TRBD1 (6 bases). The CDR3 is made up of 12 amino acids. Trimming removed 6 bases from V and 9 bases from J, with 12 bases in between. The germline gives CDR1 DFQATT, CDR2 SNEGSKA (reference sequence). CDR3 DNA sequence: TGCAGTGCCAAAGGGGGGGCTTCACCCCTCCACTTT. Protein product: CSAKGGASPLHF.

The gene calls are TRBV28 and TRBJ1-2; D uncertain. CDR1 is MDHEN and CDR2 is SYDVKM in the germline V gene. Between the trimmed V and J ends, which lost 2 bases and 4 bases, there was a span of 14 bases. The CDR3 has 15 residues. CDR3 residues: CASSLGGRRSYGYTF. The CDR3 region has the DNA TGTGCCAGCAGTTTAGGAGGGAGGCGTAGCTATGGCTACACCTTC.

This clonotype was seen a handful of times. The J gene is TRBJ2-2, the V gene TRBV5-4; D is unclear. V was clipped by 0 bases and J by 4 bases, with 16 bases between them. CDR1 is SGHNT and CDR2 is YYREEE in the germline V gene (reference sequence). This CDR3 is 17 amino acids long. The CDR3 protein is CASSLADFLGRTGELFF. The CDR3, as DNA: TGTGCCAGCAGCTTGGCCGATTTCCTAGGGCGCACCGGGGAGCTGTTTTTT.

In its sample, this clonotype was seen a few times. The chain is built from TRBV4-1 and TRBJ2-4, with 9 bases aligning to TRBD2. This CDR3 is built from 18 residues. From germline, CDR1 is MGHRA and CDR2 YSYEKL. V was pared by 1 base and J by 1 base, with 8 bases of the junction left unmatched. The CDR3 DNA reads TGCGCCAGCAGCCAAGGTCGGGTAGCGGGAGTGGCCAAAAACATTCAGTACTTC. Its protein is CASSQGRVAGVAKNIQYF.

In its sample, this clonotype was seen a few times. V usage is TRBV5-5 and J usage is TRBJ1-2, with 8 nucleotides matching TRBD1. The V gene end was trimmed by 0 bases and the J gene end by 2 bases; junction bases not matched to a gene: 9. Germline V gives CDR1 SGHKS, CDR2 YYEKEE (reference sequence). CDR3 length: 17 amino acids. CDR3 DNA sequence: TGTGCCAGCAGCTTGGGACAGGGGACGTCCTTGAACTATGGCTACACCTTC. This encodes CASSLGQGTSLNYGYTF.

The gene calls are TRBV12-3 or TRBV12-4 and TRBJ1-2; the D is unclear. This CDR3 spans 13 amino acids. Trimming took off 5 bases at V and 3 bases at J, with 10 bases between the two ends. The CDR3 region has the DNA TGTGCCAGCAGTCTCGGCTCCTACTATGGCTACACCTTC. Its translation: CASSLGSYYGYTF.

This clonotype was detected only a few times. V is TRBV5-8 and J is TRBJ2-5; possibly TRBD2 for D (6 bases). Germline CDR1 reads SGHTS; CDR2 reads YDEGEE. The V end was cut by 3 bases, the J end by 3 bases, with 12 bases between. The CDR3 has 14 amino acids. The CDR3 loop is CASSSEPGEETQYF. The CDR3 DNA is TGTGCCAGCAGCTCGGAGCCGGGGGAAGAGACCCAGTACTTC.

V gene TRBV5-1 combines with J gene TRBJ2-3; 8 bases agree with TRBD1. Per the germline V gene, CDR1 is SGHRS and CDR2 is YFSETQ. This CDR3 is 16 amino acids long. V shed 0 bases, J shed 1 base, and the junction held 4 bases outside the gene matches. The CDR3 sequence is CASSLGLDRGTDTQYF. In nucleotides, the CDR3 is TGCGCCAGCAGCTTGGGGCTGGACAGGGGCACAGATACGCAGTATTTT.

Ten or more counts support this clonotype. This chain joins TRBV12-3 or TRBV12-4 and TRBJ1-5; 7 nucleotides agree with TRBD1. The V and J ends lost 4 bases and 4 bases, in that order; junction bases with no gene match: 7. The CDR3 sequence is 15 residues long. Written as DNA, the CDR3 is TGTGCCAGCAGTTCCAGACAGGGAGGGAATCAGCCCCAGCATTTT. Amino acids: CASSSRQGGNQPQHF.

The CDR3 DNA reads TGTGCCAGCAGCCTTATGACTGAGCTGTTTTTT. It codes for CASSLMTELFF. The chain carries TRBV7-2 and TRBJ2-2; D is unclear. CDR3 size: 11 residues. The V end lost 5 bases, the J end lost 11 bases, and 9 bases lay between the germline ends. Germline CDR1 reads SGHTA; CDR2 reads FQGNSA.

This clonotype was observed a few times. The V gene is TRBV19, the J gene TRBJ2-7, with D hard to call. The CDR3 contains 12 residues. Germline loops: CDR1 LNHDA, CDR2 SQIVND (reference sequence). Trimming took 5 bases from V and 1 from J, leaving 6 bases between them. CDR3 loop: CASSAPSYEQYF. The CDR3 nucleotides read TGTGCCAGTAGTGCTCCTTCCTACGAGCAGTACTTC.

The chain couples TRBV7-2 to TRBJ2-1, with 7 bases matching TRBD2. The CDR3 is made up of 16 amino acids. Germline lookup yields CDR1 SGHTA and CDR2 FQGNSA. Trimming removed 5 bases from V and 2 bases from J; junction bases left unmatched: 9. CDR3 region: CASSEGRDVPYNEQFF. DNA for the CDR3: TGTGCCAGCAGCGAAGGGAGGGATGTTCCCTACAATGAGCAGTTCTTC.

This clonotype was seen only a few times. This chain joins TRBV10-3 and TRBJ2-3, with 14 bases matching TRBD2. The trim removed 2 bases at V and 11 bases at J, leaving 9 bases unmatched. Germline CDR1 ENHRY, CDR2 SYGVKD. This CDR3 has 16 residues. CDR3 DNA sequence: TGTGCCATCAGTGAGCCCATGGGACTAGCGGGAGCGGTGCAGTATTTT. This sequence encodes CAISEPMGLAGAVQYF.

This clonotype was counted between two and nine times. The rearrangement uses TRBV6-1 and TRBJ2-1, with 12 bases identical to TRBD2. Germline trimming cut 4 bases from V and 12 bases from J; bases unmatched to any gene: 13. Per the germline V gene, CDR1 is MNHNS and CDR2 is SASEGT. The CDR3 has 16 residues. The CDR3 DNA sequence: TGTGCCAGCAGTGGACTAGCGGGAGTCTCGGCCCGCGGGCAGTTCTTC. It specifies CASSGLAGVSARGQFF.